Presented here are 8 T cell receptor beta chains from one specimen sequenced in a study of regulatory T cells in long-lasting Graves disease (dated by TCRdb to about 2021). Library creation used multiplex PCR. The reads were generated on an Illumina HiSeq 4000. iRepertoire HTBI primers and Arm-PCR amplification of CDR3 regions were used to construct TCR beta libraries. TCRdb handled the public reads itself, with Q25 trimming in fastp and clone calling in MiXCR, and kept productive beta chains. Identical CDR3 proteins give one entry, which carries the most common genes and DNA. The sample profile shows 250,000 or so distinct CDR3 sequences; around 20% of them were found once. Approximately 15% of the sample comes from the top ten. The time point label here, explained by the study, means: newly diagnosed GD, antithyroid drugs for less than 3 months. For both TCR sequencing and RNA sequencing, RNA was extracted from PBMCs in TRIzol.

Here the sequenced sample was peripheral blood mononuclear cells (PBMCs), taken at new diagnosis, from a patient treated with antithyroid drugs. The receptors were sampled from a female donor with Graves disease.

This clonotype was recorded at least ten times. The V gene is TRBV9, the J gene TRBJ2-2; D gene unclear. CDR3 length: 12 residues. Per germline, CDR1 SGDLS and CDR2 YYNGEE. V lost 1 base, J lost 8 bases, and 6 bases lay in between. The CDR3 here is CASSVFLGELFF. The CDR3 DNA is TGTGCCAGCAGCGTATTTCTGGGGGAGCTGTTTTTT.

DNA for the CDR3: TGTGCCAGCAGCCTCGGGGCCCAATATGGCTACACCTTC. This encodes CASSLGAQYGYTF. The rearrangement joins TRBV7-9 to TRBJ1-2, with a weak D call TRBD1 (5 bases). Trimming stripped 5 bases from V and 5 bases from J, with 12 bases between. Germline CDR1 and CDR2: SEHNR and FQNEAQ (reference sequence). The CDR3 is made up of 13 amino acids.

This clonotype was seen ten or more times. This sequence joins TRBV12-3 or TRBV12-4 and TRBJ2-4; D ambiguous. This CDR3 contains 13 residues. V lost 6 bases and J 3 bases, leaving 9 bases between the germline ends. DNA of the CDR3: TGTGCCAGCAGGGGGTTTGGCAAAAACATTCAGTACTTC. This encodes CASRGFGKNIQYF.

V gene TRBV19 combines with J gene TRBJ1-1, with no clear D. The CDR3 runs 11 residues. Between the trimmed V and J ends, which lost 3 bases and 5 bases, there was a span of 4 bases. The V gene's germline CDR1 is LNHDA and CDR2 SQIVND (reference sequence). CDR3 sequence: CASSIGTEAFF. In DNA form, the CDR3 reads TGTGCCAGTAGTATCGGTACTGAAGCTTTCTTT.

Ten or more counts support this clonotype. The chain couples TRBV12-3 or TRBV12-4 to TRBJ2-3; 7 bases match TRBD1. V lost 5 bases to trimming and J lost 2 bases; unmatched junction nucleotides: 7. The CDR3 extends over 15 amino acids. The CDR3 coding sequence is TGTGCCAGCAGTCCTAGACAGGGCTTCACAGATACGCAGTATTTT. Translated: CASSPRQGFTDTQYF.

Ten or more counts support this clonotype. The gene calls are TRBV27 and TRBJ1-1; D perhaps matches TRBD1 (6 bases). From germline, CDR1 is MNHEY and CDR2 SMNVEV (reference sequence). Trimming left V 5 bases short and J 1 base short, with 14 bases between. CDR3 length: 15 residues. The CDR3 nucleotides are TGTGCCAGCAGTAGGGGGAGACAACCGAACACTGAAGCTTTCTTT. It encodes CASSRGRQPNTEAFF.

As concerns this clonotype: A far larger clone lies a single base away; this is likely a read error. The chain has TRBV12-3 or TRBV12-4 and TRBJ2-5; TRBD1 might be the D (6 bases). This CDR3 spans 13 amino acids. The CDR3 spells CASSGQNQEAQYF. CDR3 DNA: TGTGCCAGCAGCGGACAGAACCAAGAGGCCCAGTACTTC.

This clonotype was picked up a small number of times. A far larger clone is just one base off, so this is likely a read error. V and J are TRBV11-2 and TRBJ2-1; the match to TRBD2 covers 13 bases. V was clipped by 5 bases and J by 10 bases; unmatched bases: 2. The V gene's germline CDR1 is SGHAT and CDR2 FQNNGV. CDR3 length: 13 amino acids. This chain's CDR3 is CASSRLAGGEQFF. In DNA, the CDR3 is TGTGCCAGCAGCAGACTAGCGGGAGGCGAGCAGTTCTTC.